This TCR beta chain was recovered during a study of control samples from healthy donors and cancer patients. V dropped 4 bases and J dropped 9 bases, with 12 bases sitting between them. The CDR3 length is 12 residues. CDR1 is MDHEN and CDR2 is SYDVKM in the germline V gene. Sequencing was performed with immunoSEQ multiplex PCR; in TCRdb, only in-frame clones are kept and a portion is missing. This table has approximately 30,000 clones, around 94% appearing once. The chain joins TRBV28 to TRBJ1-2; D is possibly TRBD1 (6 bases). Sequenced material: blood. The sequence was obtained from a man aged 55 to 69 in good health. The CDR3 reads CASSYDRLSYTF. For the CDR3, the DNA is TGTGCCAGCAGTTATGACAGGTTGAGCTACACCTTC.